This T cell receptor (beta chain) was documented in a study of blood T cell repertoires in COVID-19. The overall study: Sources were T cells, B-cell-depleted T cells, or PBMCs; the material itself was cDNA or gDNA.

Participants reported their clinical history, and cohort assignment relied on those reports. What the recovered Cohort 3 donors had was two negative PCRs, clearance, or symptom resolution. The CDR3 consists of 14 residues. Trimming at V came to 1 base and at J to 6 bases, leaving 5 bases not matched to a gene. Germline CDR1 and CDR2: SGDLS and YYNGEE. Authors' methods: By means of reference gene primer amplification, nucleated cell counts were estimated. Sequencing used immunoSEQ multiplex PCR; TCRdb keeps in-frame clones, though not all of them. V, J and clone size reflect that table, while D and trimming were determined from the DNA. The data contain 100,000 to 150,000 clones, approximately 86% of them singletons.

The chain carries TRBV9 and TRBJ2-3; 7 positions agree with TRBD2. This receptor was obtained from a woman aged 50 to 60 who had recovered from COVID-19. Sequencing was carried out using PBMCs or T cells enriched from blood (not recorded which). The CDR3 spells CASSVSWRGDTQYF. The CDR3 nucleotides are TGTGCCAGCAGCGTATCGTGGCGGGGGGATACGCAGTATTTT.